This T cell receptor beta chain was recovered during a study of blood T cell repertoires in COVID-19. Study background: Sources were T cells, B-cell-depleted T cells, or PBMCs; the material itself was cDNA or gDNA.

As processed by the authors: Reference gene primer amplification yielded estimated nucleated cell counts. Libraries were prepared by immunoSEQ multiplex PCR; TCRdb keeps only in-frame clonotypes and omits some of them. That table supplies the V and J calls and clone size; D and trimming were determined from the DNA. There are 90,000 to 95,000 clones in the sample; roughly 88% occur only once, and roughly 8.1% lies in the top ten. The germline V and J ends were trimmed by 5 bases and 6 bases, with 19 bases remaining between them. This CDR3 spans 16 amino acids. CDR1 and CDR2 from the germline V gene are LNHDA and SQIVND (reference sequence).

The V and J genes are TRBV19 and TRBJ2-2, with D tentatively TRBD2 (6 bases). What was sequenced was peripheral blood. The source of this sequence is a woman between 65 and 79 years old with acute or convalescent COVID-19. DNA for the CDR3: TGTGCCAGTAGTGAGACCGGGACTGGGCTGTCCGGGGAGCTGTTTTTT. Amino acids: CASSETGTGLSGELFF.